This T cell receptor (beta chain) stems from a study of OX40 agonist ivuxolimab in advanced cancers. Overall study results and limits: The study found that CD8+ T cells averaged more expanded clones than CD4+.

This clone has a handful of counts. Its target is unknown. Only in-frame clones appear in the TCRdb table, and some are missing; sequencing was by immunoSEQ multiplex PCR. The sample has some 59,000 clones; 82% are singletons. The CDR3 runs to 21 residues. Trimming took off 0 bases at V and 1 base at J, with 27 bases between the two ends. The germline V gene encodes CDR1 MGHRA and CDR2 YSYEKL. The receptor comes from an adult with an advanced solid tumor such as melanoma, head and neck, liver or kidney cancer. The sequencing here drew on CD4+ or CD8+ T cells sorted from blood, taken in a trial of the OX40 agonist ivuxolimab. The V call is TRBV4-1, the J call TRBJ1-2, with D perhaps matching TRBD1 (6 bases). CDR3 residues: CASSQDGPLGVTGRHNYGYTF. In DNA, the CDR3 is TGCGCCAGCAGCCAAGACGGGCCACTTGGGGTGACAGGACGTCATAACTATGGCTACACCTTC.